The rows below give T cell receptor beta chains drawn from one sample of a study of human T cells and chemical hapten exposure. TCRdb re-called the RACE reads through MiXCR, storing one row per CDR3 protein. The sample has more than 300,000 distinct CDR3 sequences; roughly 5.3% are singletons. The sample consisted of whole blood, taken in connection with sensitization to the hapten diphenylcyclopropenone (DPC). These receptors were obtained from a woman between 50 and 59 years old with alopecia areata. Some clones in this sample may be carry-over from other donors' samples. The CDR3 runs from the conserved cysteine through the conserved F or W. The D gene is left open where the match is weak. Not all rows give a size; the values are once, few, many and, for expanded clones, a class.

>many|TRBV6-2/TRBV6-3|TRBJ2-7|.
TGTGCCAGCAGTTACTGGGGGAGAGACGAGCAGTACTTC
CASSYWGRDEQYF
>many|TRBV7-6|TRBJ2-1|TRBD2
TGTGCCAGCAGCTCCCTGCCCCCAGCGGGGGGCAGGAATGAGCAGTTCTTC
CASSSLPPAGGRNEQFF
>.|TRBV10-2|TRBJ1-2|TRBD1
TGCGCCAGCACTAAACCCGGGACAGGGAACCCCCATGGCTACACCTTC
CASTKPGTGNPHGYTF
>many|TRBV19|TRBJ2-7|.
TGTGCCAGTAGGACCCGGGACCGACTAACCTACGAGCAGTACTTC
CASRTRDRLTYEQYF
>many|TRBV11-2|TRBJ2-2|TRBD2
TGTGCCAGCAGCTTGCGAGCGGGGCCGAACACCGGGGAGCTGTTTTTT
CASSLRAGPNTGELFF
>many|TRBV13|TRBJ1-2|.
TGTGCCAGCAGCTTAGCGGGGCCCAACTATGGCTACACCTTC
CASSLAGPNYGYTF
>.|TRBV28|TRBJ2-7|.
TGTGCCAGCAGTTTCCCGGCTAGCTGGAGTTCCTACGAGCAGTACTTC
CASSFPASWSSYEQYF
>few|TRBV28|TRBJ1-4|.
TGTGCCATCACCGGGAGCCTCAAAAATGAAAAACTGTTTTTT
CAITGSLKNEKLFF
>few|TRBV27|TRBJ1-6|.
TGTGCCAGCAATGACCGCTCCTATAATTCACCCCTCCACTTT
CASNDRSYNSPLHF
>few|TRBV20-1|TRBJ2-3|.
TGCAGTGCTAGAGGGGAAGGGGGGGCCCCAGTTACGCAGTATTTT
CSARGEGGAPVTQYF
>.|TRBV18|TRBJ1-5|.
TGTGCCAGCTCACCACAGGGGGTGGATCAGCCCCAGCATTTT
CASSPQGVDQPQHF
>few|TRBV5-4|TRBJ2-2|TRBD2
TGTGCCAGCAGCCCGAGCCCGGGAGGCCCAACCACCGGGGAGCTGTTTTTT
CASSPSPGGPTTGELFF
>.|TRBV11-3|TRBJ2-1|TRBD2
TGTGCCAGCAGCCGGGGGGGAGACAATGAGCAGTTCTTC
CASSRGGDNEQFF
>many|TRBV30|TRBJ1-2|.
TGTGCCTGGAGGAGCCCCACCTATGGCTACACCTTC
CAWRSPTYGYTF